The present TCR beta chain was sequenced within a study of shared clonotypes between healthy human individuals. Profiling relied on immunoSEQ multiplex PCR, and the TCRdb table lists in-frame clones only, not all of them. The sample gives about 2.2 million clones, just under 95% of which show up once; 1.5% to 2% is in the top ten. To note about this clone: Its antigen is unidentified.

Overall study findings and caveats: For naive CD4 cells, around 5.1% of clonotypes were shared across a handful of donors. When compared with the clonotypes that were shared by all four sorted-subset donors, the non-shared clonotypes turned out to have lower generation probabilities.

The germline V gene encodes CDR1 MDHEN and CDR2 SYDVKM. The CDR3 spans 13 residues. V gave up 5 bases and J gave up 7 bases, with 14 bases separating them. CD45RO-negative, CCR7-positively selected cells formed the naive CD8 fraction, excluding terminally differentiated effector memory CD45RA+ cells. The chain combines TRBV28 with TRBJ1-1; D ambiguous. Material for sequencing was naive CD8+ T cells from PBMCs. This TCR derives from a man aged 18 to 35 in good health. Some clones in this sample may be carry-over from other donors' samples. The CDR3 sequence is CASSHPERVEAFF. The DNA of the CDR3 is TGTGCCAGCAGTCACCCGGAGCGCGTTGAAGCTTTCTTT.